One T cell receptor beta chain is described in this entry. The data are from a study of blood T cell repertoires in COVID-19. Study context: Acute and convalescent COVID-19 samples came from the United States, Italy and Spain. T cells, B-cell-depleted T cells, or PBMCs supplied cDNA or gDNA.

Authors' methods: Reference gene primer amplification gave nucleated cell count estimates. Profiled with immunoSEQ multiplex PCR; TCRdb holds only in-frame clones, not every one. The V and J calls and the clone size are those of that table, but D and trimming were determined from the DNA. This sample has roughly 100,000 clones; around 90% occur once, and the top ten carry 17%. Sequences were obtained from peripheral blood. The sequence derives from an elderly woman in a cohort sampled during active COVID-19.

The CDR3: CASSPTYPYEQYF. The CDR3 DNA is TGCGCCAGCAGCCCAACCTACCCCTACGAGCAGTACTTC. The chain is built from TRBV5-1 and TRBJ2-7; D ambiguous. The CDR3 covers 13 residues. Trimming stripped 4 bases from V and 2 bases from J, with 10 bases between. CDR1 is SGHRS, CDR2 YFSETQ, per germline.